In this sample, the clone carrying this T cell receptor beta chain turned up many times. Its antigen is still unknown. It was by 5'RACE with 10-nucleotide random UMIs that the cDNA was made. TCRdb analysed the 5' RACE reads with MiXCR anew, one entry per CDR3 protein. The table lists about 50,000 distinct CDR3 sequences, approximately 10% of them singletons. These data belong to a study of neurological immune-mediated disorders. Study outcomes and limitations: The most TCR clonal expansion was seen in HTLV-1-associated myelopathy, and the least was seen in multiple sclerosis, which fell below healthy controls. CDR3 amino acid sequences found in expanded clones were never shared across subjects, suggesting private repertoires in all groups.

CDR3 length: 13 amino acids. V lost 6 bases to trimming and J lost 8 bases; unmatched junction nucleotides: 7. Sequencing used PBMCs. The J gene is TRBJ1-2, the V gene TRBV12-3 or TRBV12-4; 9 nucleotides line up with TRBD1. This sequence was found in a man between 65 and 85 years old with HTLV-1-associated myelopathy (HAM/TSP). The CDR3 spells CASRNRGQLGYTF. CDR3 nucleotides: TGTGCCAGCAGGAACAGGGGGCAGTTGGGCTACACCTTC.